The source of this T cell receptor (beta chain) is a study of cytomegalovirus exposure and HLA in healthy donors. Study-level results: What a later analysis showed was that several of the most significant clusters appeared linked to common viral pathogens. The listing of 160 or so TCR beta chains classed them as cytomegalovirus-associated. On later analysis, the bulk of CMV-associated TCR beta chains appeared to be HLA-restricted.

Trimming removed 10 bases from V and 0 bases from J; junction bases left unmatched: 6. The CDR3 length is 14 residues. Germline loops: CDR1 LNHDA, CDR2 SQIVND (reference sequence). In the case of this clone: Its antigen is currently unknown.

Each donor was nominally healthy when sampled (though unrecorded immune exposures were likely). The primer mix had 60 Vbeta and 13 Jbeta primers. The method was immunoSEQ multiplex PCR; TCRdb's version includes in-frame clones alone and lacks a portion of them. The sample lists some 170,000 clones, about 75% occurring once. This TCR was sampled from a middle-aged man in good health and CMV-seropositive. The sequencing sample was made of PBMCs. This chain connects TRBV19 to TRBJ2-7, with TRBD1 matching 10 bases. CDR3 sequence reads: CATRQGAGSYEQYF. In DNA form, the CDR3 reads TGTGCCACCCGACAGGGGGCGGGCTCCTACGAGCAGTACTTC.